A selection of T cell receptor beta chains follows, all from one sample in a study of blood T cell repertoires in COVID-19. The data were produced by immunoSEQ multiplex PCR, yet TCRdb's version contains in-frame clones alone and is incomplete. The sample lists under 300,000 clones; 70% to 90% were seen once. The material sequenced was peripheral blood. The receptor set was obtained from a woman in her seventies with acute or convalescent COVID-19. The CDR3 runs from the conserved cysteine through the conserved F or W. D genes are given only for firm matches. Size is omitted from some rows. Given values are once, few, many or a class for expanded clones.

j_gene: TRBJ1-3; d_gene: NA; abundance: NA; v_gene: TRBV5-1; len: 13; CDR3nt: TGCGCCAGCTCAAAAGGGGGAGGAAACACCATATATTTT; CDR3aa: CASSKGGGNTIYF
j_gene: TRBJ1-2; d_gene: NA; abundance: NA; v_gene: TRBV9; len: 12; CDR3nt: TGTGCCAGCAGCCATGGGGGGTATGGCTACACCTTC; CDR3aa: CASSHGGYGYTF
j_gene: TRBJ2-3; d_gene: NA; abundance: NA; v_gene: TRBV4-1; len: 13; CDR3nt: TGCGCCAGCAGCCAAGAACTGGCAGATACGCAGTATTTT; CDR3aa: CASSQELADTQYF
j_gene: TRBJ2-1; d_gene: TRBD2; abundance: NA; v_gene: TRBV11-1; len: 15; CDR3nt: TGTGCCAGCAGCTTACACGGGCGGGGGGCCGCTGAGCAGTTCTTC; CDR3aa: CASSLHGRGAAEQFF
j_gene: TRBJ1-1; d_gene: NA; abundance: NA; v_gene: TRBV19; len: 11; CDR3nt: TGTGCCTGCCACGAGGGCACTGAAGCTTTCTTT; CDR3aa: CACHEGTEAFF
j_gene: TRBJ2-3; d_gene: TRBD2; abundance: NA; v_gene: TRBV4-1; len: 16; CDR3nt: TGCGCCAGCAGCCAAGGAGGGACTAGCGTCACAGATACGCAGTATTTT; CDR3aa: CASSQGGTSVTDTQYF
j_gene: TRBJ2-1; d_gene: TRBD2; abundance: NA; v_gene: TRBV6-5; len: 16; CDR3nt: TGTGCCAGCAGTTCCCTAGCGGGGACACCCTACAATGAGCAGTTCTTC; CDR3aa: CASSSLAGTPYNEQFF
j_gene: TRBJ1-4; d_gene: NA; abundance: few; v_gene: TRBV6-6; len: 14; CDR3nt: TGTGCCAGCAGGAGACAGCTATCCTCTGAAAAACTGTTTTTT; CDR3aa: CASRRQLSSEKLFF
j_gene: TRBJ1-1; d_gene: NA; abundance: NA; v_gene: TRBV2; len: 15; CDR3nt: TGTGCCAGCAGTGACGAACGGCCAGGGTCCACTGAAGCTTTCTTT; CDR3aa: CASSDERPGSTEAFF
j_gene: TRBJ1-1; d_gene: NA; abundance: NA; v_gene: TRBV11-2; len: 13; CDR3nt: TGTGCCAGCAGCTTGACAGTGAACACTGAAGCTTTCTTT; CDR3aa: CASSLTVNTEAFF
j_gene: TRBJ1-5; d_gene: NA; abundance: NA; v_gene: TRBV6-5; len: 15; CDR3nt: TGTGCCAGCATCACGAGGCCCCAAATCGTCCAGCCCCAGCATTTT; CDR3aa: CASITRPQIVQPQHF
j_gene: TRBJ2-3; d_gene: TRBD1; abundance: NA; v_gene: TRBV18; len: 18; CDR3nt: TGTGCCAGCTCACCAGGGACAGGGGCCCCCCCAGCACATAGTACGCAGTATTTT; CDR3aa: CASSPGTGAPPAHSTQYF
j_gene: TRBJ2-5; d_gene: NA; abundance: NA; v_gene: TRBV5-1; len: 15; CDR3nt: TGCGCCAGCAGCTTGGCCGCGTACAGGCAAGAGACCCAGTACTTC; CDR3aa: CASSLAAYRQETQYF
j_gene: TRBJ1-1; d_gene: TRBD1; abundance: NA; v_gene: TRBV6-5; len: 12; CDR3nt: TGTGCCAGCAGTTCACAGGGGGCCCCAGCTTTCTTT; CDR3aa: CASSSQGAPAFF
j_gene: TRBJ1-2; d_gene: NA; abundance: NA; v_gene: TRBV24-1; len: 12; CDR3nt: TGTGCCACCAGTGATAAGAGGTATGGCTACACCTTC; CDR3aa: CATSDKRYGYTF
j_gene: TRBJ2-2; d_gene: NA; abundance: NA; v_gene: TRBV2; len: 15; CDR3nt: TGTGCCAGCAGTGAGCGCAGGCCCAACACCGGGGAGCTGTTTTTT; CDR3aa: CASSERRPNTGELFF
j_gene: TRBJ2-5; d_gene: NA; abundance: NA; v_gene: TRBV5-1; len: 15; CDR3nt: TGCGCCAGCAGCTTGGAGGATAGCTCTGTCGAGACCCAGTACTTC; CDR3aa: CASSLEDSSVETQYF
j_gene: TRBJ1-1; d_gene: NA; abundance: NA; v_gene: TRBV6-2/TRBV6-3; len: 13; CDR3nt: TGTGCCAGCAGTCACAATCCGAACACTGAAGCTTTCTTT; CDR3aa: CASSHNPNTEAFF